The next 20 T cell receptor beta chains were all read from a single sample in a study of blood T cell repertoires in COVID-19. Sequencing was performed with immunoSEQ multiplex PCR; in TCRdb, only in-frame clones are kept and a portion is missing. The table shows around 200,000 clones, with 83% occurring only once. The sample comprised peripheral blood. These receptors came from a woman aged 40 to 55 with active or convalescent COVID-19.

The chain is built from TRBV4-1 and TRBJ1-2; tentative D call: TRBD1 (6 bases). V lost 0 bases to trimming and J lost 1 base, with 12 bases between them. Germline CDR1 reads MGHRA; CDR2 reads YSYEKL. This CDR3 has 16 amino acids. Written as DNA, the CDR3 is TGCGCCAGCAGCCAAGACCGGACAGTACGTAACTATGGCTACACCTTC. It yields the protein CASSQDRTVRNYGYTF.

The chain employs TRBV5-4 and TRBJ1-2; no clear D. V lost 0 bases and J 2 bases, leaving 11 bases between the germline ends. Germline V gene lookup returns CDR1 SGHNT and CDR2 YYREEE (reference sequence). The CDR3 has 15 residues. CDR3 nucleotide sequence: TGTGCCAGCAGCTTGGGGTCAGAAACCAACTATGGCTACACCTTC. Its protein is CASSLGSETNYGYTF.

In this sample, this clone turned up once. The J gene is TRBJ1-6, the V gene TRBV30; 7 bases align to TRBD1. The CDR3 has 14 residues. The V gene end was trimmed by 5 bases and the J gene end by 8 bases; junction bases not matched to a gene: 9. Germline V gene data show CDR1 as GTSNPN and CDR2 as SVGIG (reference sequence). This CDR3 is CAWDTGAGDSPLHF. Here the CDR3 DNA reads TGTGCCTGGGACACAGGGGCCGGGGATTCACCCCTCCACTTT. Filled out from reference TRBV30 and TRBJ1-6, the complete variable domain reads SQTIHQWPATLVQPVGSPLSLECTVEGTSNPNLYWYRQAAGRGLQLLFYSVGIGQISSEVPQNLSASRPQDRQFILSSKKLLLSDSGFYLCAWDTGAGDSPLHFGNGTRLTVT.

The chain uses TRBV11-2 and TRBJ2-2; 10 bases map to TRBD2. Germline V gene data show CDR1 as SGHAT and CDR2 as FQNNGV. The CDR3 totals 16 residues. V gave up 3 bases and J gave up 4 bases; unmatched junction bases: 5. The CDR3 coding sequence is TGTGCCAGCAGCTTGGAGCGGGGGGGCCGCACCGGGGAGCTGTTTTTT. Encoded protein: CASSLERGGRTGELFF.

This clone turned up a few times. The V and J genes are TRBV5-6 and TRBJ1-2; a possible D gene is TRBD1 (5 bases). The V end lost 2 bases, the J end lost 6 bases, and 8 bases lay between the germline ends. The CDR3 length is 12 residues. Germline-derived CDR1 and CDR2 are SGHDT and YYEEEE. The chain's CDR3 is CASSFGTDGYTF. CDR3 DNA sequence: TGTGCCAGCAGCTTCGGGACTGATGGCTACACCTTC.

This clone was seen once. V gene TRBV5-1 combines with J gene TRBJ2-4; 7 positions agree with TRBD1. The CDR3 length is 17 residues. Germline loops: CDR1 SGHRS, CDR2 YFSETQ. The ends lost 5 bases at V and 0 bases at J; junction bases unmatched: 11. CDR3 nucleotides: TGCGCCAGCAGTTCCCCCGGGACAGACCTAGCCAAAAACATTCAGTACTTC. This sequence encodes CASSSPGTDLAKNIQYF.

This rearrangement joins TRBV3-1 (or the pseudogene TRBV3-2) to TRBJ1-5, with D possibly being TRBD1 (5 bases). Germline assignment: CDR1 LGHDT and CDR2 YNNKEL (reference sequence). This CDR3 has 15 residues. Trimming cost V 6 bases and J 4 bases, with 16 bases left between them. CDR3 nucleotides: TGTGCCAGCAGTCATTCCGGGACTGCAAATCAGCCCCAGCATTTT. Residues: CASSHSGTANQPQHF.

This clone was found a few times. The chain carries TRBV11-3 and TRBJ2-5; 13 bases line up with TRBD2. CDR1 SGHNT and CDR2 YENEEA come from the germline V gene. The CDR3 runs 15 residues. V was clipped by 5 bases and J by 5 bases; unmatched bases: 5. This CDR3 reads CASSRPLAGGETQYF. The CDR3 DNA reads as TGTGCCAGCAGCCGACCACTAGCGGGAGGGGAGACCCAGTACTTC.

The rearrangement links TRBV7-8 to TRBJ1-4, with 8 positions matching TRBD1. This CDR3 has 15 residues. J lost 8 bases, V lost 2 bases, and 7 bases had no gene match. From germline, CDR1 is SGHVS and CDR2 FQNEAQ. The CDR3 DNA is TGTGCCAGCAGCTTATTCCAGGGGGCAGGGGAAAAACTGTTTTTT. Encoded protein: CASSLFQGAGEKLFF.

This sequence joins TRBV27 and TRBJ1-4, with D maybe TRBD1 (6 bases). Germline CDR1 MNHEY, CDR2 SMNVEV (reference sequence). The CDR3 covers 13 residues. Trimming took 8 bases from V and 5 from J, leaving 12 bases between them. The chain's CDR3 is CASSGGQNEKLFF. The CDR3 DNA reads TGTGCCAGCTCGGGCGGACAGAATGAAAAACTGTTTTTT.

Only a few counts were recorded for this clone. V gene TRBV6-1 combines with J gene TRBJ1-2; 10 positions agree with TRBD1. The V segment lost 1 base and the J segment 0 bases; nucleotides outside the gene matches: 8. From germline, CDR1 is MNHNS and CDR2 SASEGT. There are 18 residues in the CDR3. Here the CDR3 DNA reads TGTGCCAGCAGTGAAGTGATGACAGGGGGCCCTACTAACTATGGCTACACCTTC. This translates into CASSEVMTGGPTNYGYTF.

The chain carries TRBV19 and TRBJ1-3; D remains ambiguous. Deletions cut 1 base from V and 0 bases from J, with 13 bases between. This CDR3 contains 17 residues. Germline loops: CDR1 LNHDA, CDR2 SQIVND (reference sequence). DNA of the CDR3: TGTGCCAGTAGTATAGTCGGCGGGTCCCGCTCTGGAAACACCATATATTTT. This translates into CASSIVGGSRSGNTIYF.

The chain's CDR3 is CASSGRGLGQDPYEQYF. The DNA of the CDR3 is TGTGCCAGCAGCGGGAGGGGTTTGGGACAGGATCCCTACGAGCAGTACTTC. The V and J genes are TRBV9 and TRBJ2-7, with 8 bases matching TRBD1. Looked up from germline, CDR1 is SGDLS and CDR2 is YYNGEE. The CDR3 sequence is 17 residues long. The ends lost 3 bases at V and 2 bases at J; junction bases unmatched: 13.

The V gene is TRBV24-1, the J gene TRBJ2-7; D call uncertain. From germline, CDR1 is KGHDR and CDR2 SFDVKD. This CDR3 is 14 amino acids long. V lost 4 bases, J lost 6 bases, and 15 bases lay in between. The CDR3 coding sequence is TGTGCCACCAGTGACTCCGGTGTCCCGGGCGAGCAGTACTTC. This codes for CATSDSGVPGEQYF.

The V gene is TRBV7-9, the J gene TRBJ1-5; maybe TRBD1 (6 bases). CDR1 is SEHNR and CDR2 is FQNEAQ in the germline V gene (reference sequence). With 3 bases removed from V and 6 bases from J, the gap between germline ends came to 12 bases. The CDR3 runs to 14 residues. The CDR3 DNA sequence: TGTGCCAGCAGCTTGGGGGCTCTCGGTCAGCCCCAGCATTTT. This gives the protein CASSLGALGQPQHF. The complete variable domain, with remaining parts taken from reference TRBV7-9 and TRBJ1-5, reads DTGVSQNPRHKITKRGQNVTFRCDPISEHNRLYWYRQTLGQGPEFLTYFQNEAQLEKSRLLSDRFSAERPKGSFSTLEIQRTEQGDSAMYLCASSLGALGQPQHFGDGTRLSIL.

This chain connects TRBV24-1 to TRBJ1-3; D is perhaps TRBD1 (6 bases). Looked up from germline, CDR1 is KGHDR and CDR2 is SFDVKD. Trimming took off 4 bases at V and 1 base at J, with 7 bases between the two ends. The CDR3 is 14 amino acids. CDR3 DNA: TGTGCCACCAGTGAAACAGGGTCTGGAAACACCATATATTTT. This sequence encodes CATSETGSGNTIYF.

This chain joins TRBV24-1 and TRBJ1-4; D is ambiguous. V lost 3 bases to trimming and J lost 5 bases, with 15 bases between them. This CDR3 contains 16 residues. Germline CDR1 and CDR2: KGHDR and SFDVKD. Written as DNA, the CDR3 is TGTGCCACCAGTGATACTACGGGGTCTACAAATGAAAAACTGTTTTTT. Translation: CATSDTTGSTNEKLFF.

This sequence joins TRBV5-4 and TRBJ2-1; D is unclear. CDR1 is SGHNT and CDR2 is YYREEE in the germline V gene (reference sequence). CDR3 length equals 15 residues. V was clipped by 0 bases and J by 0 bases, with 7 bases between them. Written as DNA, the CDR3 is TGTGCCAGCAGCTTGGATTCGAGCTCCTACAATGAGCAGTTCTTC. Translation gives CASSLDSSSYNEQFF.

The rearrangement links TRBV28 to TRBJ1-3; 8 bases are a match to TRBD1. The germline V gene encodes CDR1 MDHEN and CDR2 SYDVKM. V lost 3 bases and J lost 0; bases outside the gene matches: 7. The CDR3 spans 17 residues. The CDR3 region is CASSLGDRTSSGNTIYF. The CDR3 nucleotides read TGTGCCAGCAGTTTGGGGGACAGGACGAGCTCTGGAAACACCATATATTTT.

The V gene is TRBV5-1, the J gene TRBJ2-7; perhaps TRBD2 as D (7 bases). CDR3 length equals 14 residues. Trimming stripped 4 bases from V and 6 bases from J, with 17 bases between. Germline CDR1 is SGHRS and CDR2 is YFSETQ. Written as DNA, the CDR3 is TGCGCCAGCAGCCCAGGGGACTACCTCACCGAGCAGTACTTC. This encodes CASSPGDYLTEQYF.